This entry describes one T cell receptor (beta chain). Its matching antigen is unknown. The CDR3 consists of 15 residues. From germline, CDR1 is SGHTA and CDR2 FQGTGA. V lost 5 bases and J lost 4, with 17 bases in between. This PCR relied on a set of 60 Vbeta primers and 13 Jbeta primers. Clones were sequenced by immunoSEQ multiplex PCR, and TCRdb holds only the in-frame ones, with some missing. The table lists around 89,000 clones, more than 70% of them singletons, with more than 2.5% in the top ten. The data were obtained in a study of cytomegalovirus exposure and HLA in healthy donors. Overall study results and limits: Several of the most significant clusters appeared linked to common viral pathogens, based on a later analysis. According to the study, some 160 TCR beta chains were cytomegalovirus-associated. It was reported that TCR beta sequences correctly inferred the HLA-A and HLA-B alleles for most subjects. The likely explanation for a cluster of highly shared sequence variants was sequencing artifact.

The specimen was PBMCs. The receptor comes from a man in his forties in good health and CMV-seronegative. The chain uses TRBV7-3 and TRBJ1-2; weak D call: TRBD1 (6 bases). DNA of the CDR3: TGTGCCAGCAGCCCCTCCCCGGGACAACTCTATGGCTACACCTTC. Translating it yields CASSPSPGQLYGYTF.